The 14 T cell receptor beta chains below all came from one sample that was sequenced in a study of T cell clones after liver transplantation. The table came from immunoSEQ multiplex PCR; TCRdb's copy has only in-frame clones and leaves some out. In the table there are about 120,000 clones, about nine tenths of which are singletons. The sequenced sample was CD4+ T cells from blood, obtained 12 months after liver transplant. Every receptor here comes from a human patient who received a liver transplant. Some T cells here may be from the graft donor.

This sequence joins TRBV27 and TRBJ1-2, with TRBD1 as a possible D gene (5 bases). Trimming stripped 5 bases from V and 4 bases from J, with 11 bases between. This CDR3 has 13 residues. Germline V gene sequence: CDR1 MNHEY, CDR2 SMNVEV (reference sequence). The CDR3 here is CASSRIGTYGYTF. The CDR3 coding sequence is TGTGCCAGCAGTCGCATCGGGACCTATGGCTACACCTTC.

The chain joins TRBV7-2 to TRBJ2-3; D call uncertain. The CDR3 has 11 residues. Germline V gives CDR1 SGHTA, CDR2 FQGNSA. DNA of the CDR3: TGTGCAATACCGGTGGGATATACGCAGTATTTT. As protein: CAIPVGYTQYF.

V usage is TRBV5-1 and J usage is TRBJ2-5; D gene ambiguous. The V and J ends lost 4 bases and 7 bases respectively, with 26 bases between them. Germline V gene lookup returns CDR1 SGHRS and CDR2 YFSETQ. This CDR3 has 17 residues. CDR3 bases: TGCGCCAGCAGCGGAACTTTTATTTCCCTTTACGCAGGGACCCAGTACTTC. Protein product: CASSGTFISLYAGTQYF.

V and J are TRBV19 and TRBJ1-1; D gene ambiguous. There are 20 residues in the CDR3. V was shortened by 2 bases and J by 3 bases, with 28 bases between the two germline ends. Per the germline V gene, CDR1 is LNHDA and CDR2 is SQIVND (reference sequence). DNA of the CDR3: TGTGCCAGTAGTATAATCCTGATAGGCCAGGCCAACCCGGCGGACACTGAAGCTTTCTTT. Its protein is CASSIILIGQANPADTEAFF.

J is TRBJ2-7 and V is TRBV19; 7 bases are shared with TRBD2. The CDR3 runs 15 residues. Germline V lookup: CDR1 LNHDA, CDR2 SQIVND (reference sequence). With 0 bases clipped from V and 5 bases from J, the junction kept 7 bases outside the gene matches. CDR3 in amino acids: CASSIEGREINEQYF. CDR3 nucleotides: TGTGCCAGTAGTATAGAAGGGCGGGAGATCAACGAGCAGTACTTC.

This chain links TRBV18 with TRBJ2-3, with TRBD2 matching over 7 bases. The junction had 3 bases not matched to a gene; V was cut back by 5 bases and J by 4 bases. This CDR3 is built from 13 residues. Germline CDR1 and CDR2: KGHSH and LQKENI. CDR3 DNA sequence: TGTGCCAGCTCAGGACTAGAGGCAGATACGCAGTATTTT. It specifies CASSGLEADTQYF.

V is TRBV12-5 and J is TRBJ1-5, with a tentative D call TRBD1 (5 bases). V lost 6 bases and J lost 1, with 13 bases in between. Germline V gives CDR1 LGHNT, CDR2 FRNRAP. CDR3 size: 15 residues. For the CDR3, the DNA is TGTGCTAGTGGCCGCGAGGACATCAGCAATCAGCCCCAGCATTTT. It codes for CASGREDISNQPQHF. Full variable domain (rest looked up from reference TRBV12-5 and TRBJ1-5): DARVTQTPRHKVTEMGQEVTMRCQPILGHNTVFWYRQTMMQGLELLAYFRNRAPLDDSGMPKDRFSAEMPDATLATLKIQPSEPRDSAVYFCASGREDISNQPQHFGDGTRLSIL.

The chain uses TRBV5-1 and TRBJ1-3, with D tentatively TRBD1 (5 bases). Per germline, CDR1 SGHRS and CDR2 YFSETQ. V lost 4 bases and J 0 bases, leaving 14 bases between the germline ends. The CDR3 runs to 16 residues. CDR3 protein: CASSTTGRISGNTIYF. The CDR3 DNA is TGCGCCAGCAGCACCACGGGGCGCATCTCTGGAAACACCATATATTTT.

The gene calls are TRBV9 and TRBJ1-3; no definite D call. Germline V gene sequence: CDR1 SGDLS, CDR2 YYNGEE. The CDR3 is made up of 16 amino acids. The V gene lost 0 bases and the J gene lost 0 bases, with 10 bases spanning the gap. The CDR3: CASSVEVSYSGNTIYF. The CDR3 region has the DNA TGTGCCAGCAGCGTAGAGGTCTCATACTCTGGAAACACCATATATTTT.

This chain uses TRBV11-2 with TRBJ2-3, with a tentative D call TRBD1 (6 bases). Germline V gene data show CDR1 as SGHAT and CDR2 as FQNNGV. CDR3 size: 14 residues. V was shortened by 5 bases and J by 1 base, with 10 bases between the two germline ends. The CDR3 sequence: CASSLRQGTDTQYF. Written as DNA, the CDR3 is TGTGCCAGCAGCCTTAGACAGGGCACAGATACGCAGTATTTT. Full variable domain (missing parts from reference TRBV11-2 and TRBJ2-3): EAGVAQSPRYKIIEKRQSVAFWCNPISGHATLYWYQQILGQGPKLLIQFQNNGVVDDSQLPKDRFSAERLKGVDSTLKIQPAKLEDSAVYLCASSLRQGTDTQYFGPGTRLTVL.

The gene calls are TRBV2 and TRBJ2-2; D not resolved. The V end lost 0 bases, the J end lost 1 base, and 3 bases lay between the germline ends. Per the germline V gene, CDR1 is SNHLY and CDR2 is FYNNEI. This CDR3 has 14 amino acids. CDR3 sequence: CASSEARNTGELFF. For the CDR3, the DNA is TGTGCCAGCAGTGAAGCGCGGAACACCGGGGAGCTGTTTTTT.

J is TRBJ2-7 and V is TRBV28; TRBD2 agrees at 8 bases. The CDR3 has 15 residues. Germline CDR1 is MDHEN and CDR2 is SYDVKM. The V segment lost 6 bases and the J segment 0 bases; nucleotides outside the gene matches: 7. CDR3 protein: CASSLGGALSYEQYF. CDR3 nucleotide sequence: TGTGCCAGCAGCCTCGGGGGGGCCCTCTCCTACGAGCAGTACTTC. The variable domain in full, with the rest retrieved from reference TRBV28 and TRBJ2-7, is DVKVTQSSRYLVKRTGEKVFLECVQDMDHENMFWYRQDPGLGLRLIYFSYDVKMKEKGDIPEGYSVSREKKERFSLILESASTNQTSMYLCASSLGGALSYEQYFGPGTRLTVT.

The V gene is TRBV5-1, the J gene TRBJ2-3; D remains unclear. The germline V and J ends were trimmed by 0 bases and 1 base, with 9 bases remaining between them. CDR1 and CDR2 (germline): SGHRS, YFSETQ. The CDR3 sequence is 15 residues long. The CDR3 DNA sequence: TGCGCCAGCAGCTTGGGCCCGGGTGGCACAGATACGCAGTATTTT. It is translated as CASSLGPGGTDTQYF.

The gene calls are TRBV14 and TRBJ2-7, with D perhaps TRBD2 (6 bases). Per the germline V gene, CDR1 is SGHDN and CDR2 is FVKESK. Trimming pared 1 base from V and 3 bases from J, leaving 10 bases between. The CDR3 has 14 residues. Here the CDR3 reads CASSQAGRNYEQYF. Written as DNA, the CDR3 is TGTGCCAGCAGCCAAGCCGGGAGAAACTACGAGCAGTACTTC.